This TCR beta chain was identified in a study of cytomegalovirus exposure and HLA in healthy donors. The PCR used 60 Vbeta and 13 Jbeta primers. Profiled with immunoSEQ multiplex PCR; TCRdb holds only in-frame clones, not every one. The repertoire holds some 190,000 clones, with more than 75% as singletons. Sequencing was carried out using PBMCs. The clonotype comes from a man aged 35-49 years in good health and CMV-seropositive.

The CDR3 loop is CASSYDRGQNTEAFF. For the CDR3, the DNA is TGTGCCAGCAGTTACGACAGGGGCCAGAACACTGAAGCTTTCTTT. The V call is TRBV6-5, the J call TRBJ1-1, with 8 bases fitting TRBD1. The CDR3 runs 15 residues. Unmatched junction bases numbered 3, after V lost 2 bases and J lost 1 base. Germline CDR1 reads MNHEY; CDR2 reads SVGAGI.